A selection of T cell receptor beta chains follows, all from one sample in a study of blood T cell repertoires in COVID-19. This table comes from immunoSEQ multiplex PCR, and its TCRdb copy is limited to in-frame clones, with some not included. The sample holds about 310,000 clones, around 91% seen once. Sequenced: PBMCs or T cells enriched from blood (not recorded which). The receptors come from a woman aged 18-29 years with acute COVID-19. CDR3s leave out the opening cysteine and the closing phenylalanine or tryptophan.

V: TRBV19
length: 13
J: TRBJ2-1
CDR3: ASREGRQGYNEQF

V: TRBV5-5
length: 14
J: TRBJ2-2
CDR3: ASSLGPGQFTGELF

V: TRBV29-1
length: 14
J: TRBJ2-6
CDR3: SVVAGQSSGANVLT

V: TRBV5-1
length: 13
J: TRBJ1-1
CDR3: ASRVQRDANTEAF

V: TRBV11-3
length: 15
J: TRBJ1-1
CDR3: ASSHRGGSRPTLEAF

V: TRBV2
length: 11
J: TRBJ2-2
CDR3: ASRASSTGELF

V: TRBV28
length: 11
J: TRBJ1-2
CDR3: ASRLGTEYGYT

V: TRBV7-9
length: 14
J: TRBJ2-7
CDR3: ASSFGFTGVTDEQY

V: TRBV7-2
length: 14
J: TRBJ1-5
CDR3: ASSFFPGQGLQPQH

V: TRBV10-3
length: 15
J: TRBJ2-7
CDR3: AISESQGGLAGDEQY

V: TRBV20-1
length: 9
J: TRBJ2-5
CDR3: SAMGGETQY

V: TRBV28
length: 12
J: TRBJ1-1
CDR3: ASSGDRAYTEAF

V: TRBV6-5
length: 12
J: TRBJ2-5
CDR3: ASRPPGGRETQY

V: TRBV12-5
length: 13
J: TRBJ1-1
CDR3: ASGFDLRDIAPAF

V: TRBV6-5
length: 14
J: TRBJ2-1
CDR3: ASSYLRAAAGGEQF

V: TRBV18
length: 11
J: TRBJ2-5
CDR3: ASWREGPETQY

V: TRBV28
length: 14
J: TRBJ1-5
CDR3: ASSFGPDRGDQPQH

V: TRBV7-9
length: 12
J: TRBJ1-2
CDR3: ASSLEWGLDGYT

V: TRBV3-1/TRBV3-2
length: 11
J: TRBJ2-5
CDR3: ASSIQGKETQY

V: TRBV28
length: 14
J: TRBJ1-5
CDR3: ASKVHGAGGNQPQH

V: TRBV7-9
length: 16
J: TRBJ2-5
CDR3: ASSPLSHSSGRVETQY

V: TRBV5-6
length: 13
J: TRBJ1-1
CDR3: ASTPGQGAGTEAF

V: TRBV18
length: 13
J: TRBJ2-7
CDR3: ASSPWGETTYEQY

V: TRBV6-5
length: 8
J: TRBJ1-1
CDR3: ASSLYEAF

V: TRBV5-4
length: 14
J: TRBJ2-7
CDR3: ASSPRLAGSADEQY

V: TRBV5-6
length: 13
J: TRBJ1-3
CDR3: ASSLAGNAGNTIY

V: TRBV5-1
length: 13
J: TRBJ1-4
CDR3: ASSWGTGTNEKLF

V: TRBV7-9
length: 15
J: TRBJ1-3
CDR3: ASSLGGPAPTGNTIY

V: TRBV5-1
length: 15
J: TRBJ2-3
CDR3: ASSSGRTSGSTDTQY

V: TRBV7-2
length: 14
J: TRBJ2-3
CDR3: ASSVRRLAGVDTQY

V: TRBV28
length: 15
J: TRBJ2-7
CDR3: ASSLSGTGGRSYEQY

V: TRBV19
length: 13
J: TRBJ1-2
CDR3: ASSLRLRTDYGYT

V: TRBV25-1
length: 13
J: TRBJ2-7
CDR3: ASSEGTGGGYEQY

V: TRBV6-6
length: 11
J: TRBJ1-3
CDR3: ASTPGGGNTIY

V: TRBV9
length: 13
J: TRBJ1-1
CDR3: ASSVLGSGRTEAF

V: TRBV9
length: 14
J: TRBJ1-1
CDR3: ASSVAGTGFVAEAF

V: TRBV5-1
length: 12
J: TRBJ1-4
CDR3: ASSLESEGEKLF

V: TRBV10-3
length: 12
J: TRBJ2-3
CDR3: AIGGTVSTDTQY

V: TRBV19
length: 16
J: TRBJ1-5
CDR3: ASSRSGTGDIGNQPQH

V: TRBV19
length: 14
J: TRBJ1-5
CDR3: ASSIGPWRDNQPQH

V: TRBV3-1/TRBV3-2
length: 14
J: TRBJ2-3
CDR3: ASSHPTTTSTDTQY

V: TRBV19
length: 16
J: TRBJ1-5
CDR3: ASIPGGTGPEGNQPQH

V: TRBV18
length: 14
J: TRBJ2-1
CDR3: ASSARRGPRPNEQF

V: TRBV14
length: 14
J: TRBJ1-6
CDR3: ASSQEKHRGQSPLH

V: TRBV28
length: 14
J: TRBJ1-6
CDR3: ASSFDRDSYNSPLH

V: TRBV3-1/TRBV3-2
length: 8
J: TRBJ2-7
CDR3: ASSSDRTY

V: TRBV28
length: 11
J: TRBJ2-5
CDR3: ASSSSGPRAQY

V: TRBV25-1
length: 10
J: TRBJ1-4
CDR3: ASSEGGFELF

V: TRBV18
length: 14
J: TRBJ2-1
CDR3: ASSPPGSSSYNEQF

V: TRBV2
length: 12
J: TRBJ2-7
CDR3: ASTLGSYRYEQY

V: TRBV3-1/TRBV3-2
length: 13
J: TRBJ1-2
CDR3: ASSQVVGQGGGYT

V: TRBV28
length: 12
J: TRBJ2-5
CDR3: ASSSGQLQETQY

V: TRBV2
length: 11
J: TRBJ2-7
CDR3: ASGWTGSYEQY

V: TRBV5-1
length: 13
J: TRBJ2-5
CDR3: ASSYSGLWAETRY